This T cell receptor (beta chain) was sequenced during a study of T-cell reconstitution after alpha-beta-depleted transplantation in children. Molecular barcoding with unique molecular identifiers was used for the TCRbeta library. A single record per CDR3 protein comes from TCRdb applying MiXCR to the PCR reads. This sample has about 190,000 distinct CDR3 sequences, with less than 8% found just once. This clonotype was recorded many times. Specimen: PBMCs from the stem cell graft donor, collected from the stem cell graft. The TCR originated in a human donor who donated a stem cell graft to a child with Wiskott-Aldrich syndrome.

The CDR3 DNA sequence: TGCAGCGTTGAACTTAGCGCAGCTTTCTTT. Translation gives CSVELSAAFF. This chain links TRBV29-1 with TRBJ1-1; D is unresolved. This CDR3 contains 10 residues. Deletions cut 2 bases from V and 10 bases from J, with 8 bases between. In germline, CDR1 is SQVTM, CDR2 ANQGSEA. The whole variable domain, remainder taken from reference TRBV29-1 and TRBJ1-1, is SAVISQKPSRDICQRGTSLTIQCQVDSQVTMMFWYRQQPGQSLTLIATANQGSEATYESGFVIDKFPISRPNLTFSTLTVSNMSPEDSSIYLCSVELSAAFFGQGTRLTVV.